This T cell receptor beta chain derives from a study of technical replicates of blood from several donors. V was clipped by 4 bases and J by 0 bases; unmatched bases: 3. The CDR3 covers 15 residues. Germline lookup yields CDR1 LNHDA and CDR2 SQIVND (reference sequence). Only in-frame clones appear in the TCRdb table, and some are missing; sequencing was by immunoSEQ multiplex PCR. The sample yields 55,000 to 80,000 clones, approximately 96% seen once. The chain employs TRBV19 and TRBJ2-7; 10 bases align to TRBD1. Material for sequencing was T cells isolated from PBMCs. The sequence was collected from a human donor in good health. The CDR3 DNA reads as TGTGCCAGTAGTAGACAGGGGGCGAGCTCCTACGAGCAGTACTTC. Residues: CASSRQGASSYEQYF. Variable domain in full (rest from reference TRBV19 and TRBJ2-7): DGGITQSPKYLFRKEGQNVTLSCEQNLNHDAMYWYRQDPGQGLRLIYYSQIVNDFQKGDIAEGYSVSREKKESFPLTVTSAQKNPTAFYLCASSRQGASSYEQYFGPGTRLTVT.